The present entry profiles one TCR beta chain with its context. Its target is not known. Deep-level assay runs were performed. The protocol was immunoSEQ multiplex PCR, while the TCRdb copy is restricted to in-frame clones and leaves out a portion. The sample records hundreds of thousands of clones, roughly 73% being singletons. This entry comes from a study of shared clonotypes between healthy human individuals. V gave up 3 bases and J gave up 4 bases, with 9 bases separating them. The CDR3 extends over 13 amino acids. Germline loops: CDR1 MNHEY, CDR2 SMNVEV (reference sequence). Broader study findings: Relative to clonotypes present in all four donors, those not shared had lower generation probabilities. Owing to a small donor count, the genetic and exposure-history diversity represented was limited. At large depth, rarefaction still showed sorted-subset sequencing to be incomplete.

The sequenced sample consisted of memory CD4+ T cells sorted from blood. Indicated subset: CD45RA-negative fraction. This rearrangement joins TRBV27 to TRBJ1-1, with D uncertain. This clonotype was obtained from a woman in her twenties or thirties in good health. The CDR3 is CASSLARGTEAFF. CDR3 DNA: TGTGCCAGCAGTTTGGCCCGGGGCACTGAAGCTTTCTTT.